Below are 25 T cell receptor beta chains sequenced from a single sample in a study of T cell responses to AZD1222 COVID-19 vaccine. Repertoires were generated with immunoSEQ multiplex PCR, while TCRdb's copy carries only in-frame clones and drops some. This table holds more than 150,000 clones, less than 90% found once. Sequencing used peripheral blood, obtained after recovery from COVID-19. Source of these receptors: an adult who had recovered from COVID-19.

The rearrangement uses TRBV11-2 and TRBJ1-2; D unresolved. Trimming took off 4 bases at V and 5 bases at J, with 11 bases between the two ends. CDR3 length equals 13 residues. Per germline, CDR1 SGHAT and CDR2 FQNNGV. The CDR3 DNA is TGTGCCAGCAGCTCTATCTCCGGGTATGGCTACACCTTC. Protein product: CASSSISGYGYTF.

This chain links TRBV6-2 or TRBV6-3 with TRBJ2-1, with D perhaps TRBD1 (6 bases). The CDR3 loop spans 14 amino acids. V was clipped by 4 bases and J by 5 bases, with 12 bases between them. Looked up from germline, CDR1 is MNHEY and CDR2 is SVGEGT. The CDR3 reads CASSFRTVHNEQFF. CDR3 sequence (DNA): TGTGCCAGCAGTTTCAGGACAGTTCACAATGAGCAGTTCTTC.

V is TRBV7-8 and J is TRBJ1-2, with 7 bases fitting TRBD1. After removal of 5 bases from V and 4 bases from J, the junction contained 4 bases not matched to a gene. The length of the CDR3 is 13 residues. The germline V gene has CDR1 SGHVS and CDR2 FQNEAQ. In nucleotides, the CDR3 is TGTGCCAGCAGCCAAGGGGGCTTCTATGGCTACACCTTC. It yields the protein CASSQGGFYGYTF.

The chain recombines TRBV6-1 with TRBJ1-5, with D hard to call. Trimming took 1 base from V and 1 from J, leaving 11 bases between them. The CDR3 spans 16 residues. Germline V gene sequence: CDR1 MNHNS, CDR2 SASEGT. CDR3 loop: CASSEGSSTSNQPQHF. In DNA, the CDR3 is TGTGCCAGCAGTGAAGGAAGTTCGACGAGCAATCAGCCCCAGCATTTT.

V is TRBV7-3 and J is TRBJ2-2; the D gene could be TRBD1 or TRBD2 (5 bases each). The length of the CDR3 is 16 residues. V lost 8 bases and J 6 bases, leaving 22 bases between the germline ends. CDR1 SGHTA and CDR2 FQGTGA come from the germline V gene. The CDR3 nucleotides read TGTGCCAGCCGCTCTTTTCCCGGGGCGGTAGCCGGGGAGCTGTTTTTT. This codes for CASRSFPGAVAGELFF.

This clone appeared once. One end of the junction is discordant with germline, which a read error may explain. The rearrangement joins TRBV7-3 to TRBJ1-1; weak D call: TRBD1 (5 bases). CDR3 size: 14 residues. Per the germline V gene, CDR1 is SGHTA and CDR2 is FQGTGA. The CDR3 region is CASSLTPGYTEAFF. The CDR3 DNA sequence: TGTGCCAGCAGCTTAACTCCAGGGTACACTGAAGCCTTCTTT.

This sequence joins TRBV7-2 and TRBJ2-7, with D hard to call. The CDR3 spans 11 residues. Germline V gene lookup returns CDR1 SGHTA and CDR2 FQGNSA. V gave up 1 base and J gave up 7 bases, with 5 bases separating them. The CDR3 DNA reads TGTGCCAGCAGCTTAGAAGATGAGCAGTACTTC. Residues: CASSLEDEQYF.

This sequence joins TRBV2 and TRBJ1-2, with D unclear. Germline-derived CDR1 and CDR2 are SNHLY and FYNNEI. The CDR3 length is 11 residues. Trimming removed 3 bases at V and 7 bases at J, with 6 bases between. CDR3 in DNA: TGTGCCAGCAGTGATCAGTTTGGCTACACCTTC. This translates into CASSDQFGYTF.

The table lists this clone with a count of one. The rearrangement joins TRBV6-1 to TRBJ2-7, with TRBD1 matching 10 bases. Germline V gene data show CDR1 as MNHNS and CDR2 as SASEGT. There are 14 residues in the CDR3. The junction had 3 bases not matched to a gene; V was cut back by 3 bases and J by 4 bases. The CDR3, as DNA: TGTGCCAGCAGTGAGAAGGGACAGGGGTACGAGCAGTACTTC. It yields the protein CASSEKGQGYEQYF.

This clone was seen just once. The chain recombines TRBV11-3 with TRBJ1-1, with 10 bases that match TRBD1. From germline, CDR1 is SGHNT and CDR2 YENEEA. Trimming at V came to 6 bases and at J to 1 base, leaving 2 bases not matched to a gene. This CDR3 spans 14 amino acids. The CDR3 spells CASRGDRGNTEAFF. DNA of the CDR3: TGTGCCAGCAGGGGGGACAGGGGGAACACTGAAGCTTTCTTT.

V and J are TRBV7-3 and TRBJ1-2; D not certain. Trimming shortened V by 4 bases and J by 7 bases, and 13 bases separated the two germline ends. The CDR3 is made up of 13 amino acids. In germline, CDR1 is SGHTA, CDR2 FQGTGA. The chain's CDR3 is CASSYQPPFGYTF. The CDR3 DNA is TGTGCCAGCAGCTACCAGCCCCCCTTTGGCTACACCTTC.

This chain joins TRBV5-1 and TRBJ1-4, with no clear D. Germline CDR1 and CDR2: SGHRS and YFSETQ. V shed 3 bases and J shed 0 bases, with 9 bases lying between them. The CDR3 is 15 amino acids. CDR3 in amino acids: CASSWAGATNEKLFF. The CDR3 DNA sequence: TGCGCCAGCAGCTGGGCGGGAGCAACTAATGAAAAACTGTTTTTT.

V gene TRBV5-1 combines with J gene TRBJ2-7; 9 nucleotides agree with TRBD1. V lost 0 bases, J lost 5 bases, and 15 bases stayed unmatched. The V gene's germline CDR1 is SGHRS and CDR2 YFSETQ. The CDR3 contains 18 residues. In nucleotides, the CDR3 is TGCGCCAGCAGCTTGGGGATGACAGGGGGGTTTGGTTACGACGAGCAGTACTTC. Protein product: CASSLGMTGGFGYDEQYF.

The genes are TRBV28 and TRBJ1-6; D is uncertain. Trimming stripped 4 bases from V and 8 bases from J, with 12 bases between. Germline V gene lookup returns CDR1 MDHEN and CDR2 SYDVKM. This CDR3 is 14 amino acids long. The CDR3 protein is CASSSGPSYSPLHF. CDR3 DNA: TGTGCCAGCAGTTCCGGGCCCAGTTATTCACCCCTCCACTTT. Based on the CDR3 plus reference TRBV28 and TRBJ1-6, the full variable domain is DVKVTQSSRYLVKRTGEKVFLECVQDMDHENMFWYRQDPGLGLRLIYFSYDVKMKEKGDIPEGYSVSREKKERFSLILESASTNQTSMYLCASSSGPSYSPLHFGNGTRLTVT.

The chain combines TRBV13 with TRBJ2-7; the D gene could be TRBD1 or TRBD2 (5 bases each). Germline V gene data show CDR1 as PRHDT and CDR2 as FYEKMQ (reference sequence). The V end lost 3 bases, the J end lost 0 bases, and 9 bases lay between the germline ends. The CDR3 loop spans 14 amino acids. The CDR3 protein is CASSFPGSSYEQYF. The CDR3 DNA is TGTGCCAGCAGCTTTCCAGGGAGCTCCTACGAGCAGTACTTC.

This rearrangement joins TRBV5-1 to TRBJ1-1, with no clear D. This CDR3 has 13 residues. CDR1 SGHRS and CDR2 YFSETQ come from the germline V gene. Trimming cost V 0 bases and J 6 bases, with 9 bases left between them. The CDR3 nucleotides read TGCGCCAGCAGCTTGGGTGGCGGTGCTGAAGCTTTCTTT. It translates to CASSLGGGAEAFF.

This sequence joins TRBV3-1 (or the pseudogene TRBV3-2) and TRBJ1-4; the D gene is possibly TRBD1 (5 bases). CDR3 length equals 15 residues. The germline V gene has CDR1 LGHDT and CDR2 YNNKEL (reference sequence). V shed 0 bases and J shed 3 bases, with 8 bases lying between them. This CDR3 is CASSQDRAPNEKLFF. CDR3 nucleotides: TGTGCCAGCAGCCAAGACAGGGCCCCTAATGAAAAACTGTTTTTT.

This clone was seen only once. The V and J genes are TRBV25-1 and TRBJ2-1, with 10 bases that match TRBD2. The germline CDR1 and CDR2 sequences are MGHDK and SYGVNS. Trimming removed 0 bases from V and 7 bases from J; junction bases left unmatched: 6. This CDR3 has 16 residues. CDR3 in amino acids: CASSEYSSGGRNEQFF. CDR3 DNA sequence: TGTGCCAGCAGTGAATACAGTAGCGGGGGGCGTAATGAGCAGTTCTTC.

The J gene is TRBJ2-2, the V gene TRBV10-2; maybe TRBD1 (5 bases). The CDR3 has 15 amino acids. The ends were cut back, 7 bases at V and 2 bases at J, with 14 bases in the middle. The germline gives CDR1 WSHSY, CDR2 SAAADI. CDR3 amino acids: CASNPGRGNTGELFF. As DNA, the CDR3 is TGCGCCAGCAATCCCGGAAGGGGAAACACCGGGGAGCTGTTTTTT.

This clone was seen once. The V gene is TRBV18, the J gene TRBJ1-5, with D perhaps matching TRBD1 (6 bases). Trimming pared 5 bases from V and 2 bases from J, leaving 16 bases between. Germline values: CDR1 KGHSH, CDR2 LQKENI. CDR3 length equals 16 residues. The CDR3 DNA reads TGTGCCAGCTCATCACAGGGAAAAGGTGGCAATCAGCCCCAGCATTTT. It encodes CASSSQGKGGNQPQHF.

V usage is TRBV5-1 and J usage is TRBJ1-2; maybe TRBD1 (6 bases). V was pared by 4 bases and J by 8 bases, with 12 bases between. CDR1 and CDR2 from the germline V gene are SGHRS and YFSETQ. This CDR3 spans 12 amino acids. For the CDR3, the DNA is TGCGCCAGCAGCCAGGGGACATTCGGCTACACCTTC. Translated, it gives CASSQGTFGYTF.

J is TRBJ2-6 and V is TRBV7-9; TRBD2 matches at 9 bases. V was clipped by 5 bases and J by 4 bases; unmatched bases: 6. Looked up from germline, CDR1 is SEHNR and CDR2 is FQNEAQ (reference sequence). The CDR3 length is 16 residues. CDR3: CASSPSLAGGANVLTF. The CDR3 DNA reads TGTGCCAGCAGCCCTAGCCTAGCGGGAGGGGCCAACGTCCTGACTTTC.

This clone was counted only a few times. V usage is TRBV6-1 and J usage is TRBJ1-2, with TRBD1 matching over 9 bases. The length of the CDR3 is 14 residues. With 1 base clipped from V and 7 bases from J, the junction kept 4 bases outside the gene matches. Germline CDR1 reads MNHNS; CDR2 reads SASEGT. In DNA, the CDR3 is TGTGCCAGCAGTGAAGAGTGGGACAGGGTTGGCTACACCTTC. Translating gives CASSEEWDRVGYTF.

This chain uses TRBV7-9 with TRBJ1-3; TRBD1 is a possible D gene (6 bases). Deletions cut 3 bases from V and 0 bases from J, with 12 bases between. The length of the CDR3 is 16 residues. The germline CDR1 and CDR2 sequences are SEHNR and FQNEAQ (reference sequence). The CDR3 DNA sequence: TGTGCCAGCAGCTTTCGGCAGGGGAGCTCTGGAAACACCATATATTTT. This gives the protein CASSFRQGSSGNTIYF.

This chain links TRBV5-1 with TRBJ2-7, with 8 bases lining up with TRBD2. V gave up 4 bases and J gave up 3 bases; unmatched junction bases: 3. In germline, CDR1 is SGHRS, CDR2 YFSETQ. The CDR3 covers 13 residues. CDR3 sequence: CASSREGLYEQYF. The CDR3 nucleotides read TGCGCCAGCAGCCGGGAGGGCCTCTACGAGCAGTACTTC.